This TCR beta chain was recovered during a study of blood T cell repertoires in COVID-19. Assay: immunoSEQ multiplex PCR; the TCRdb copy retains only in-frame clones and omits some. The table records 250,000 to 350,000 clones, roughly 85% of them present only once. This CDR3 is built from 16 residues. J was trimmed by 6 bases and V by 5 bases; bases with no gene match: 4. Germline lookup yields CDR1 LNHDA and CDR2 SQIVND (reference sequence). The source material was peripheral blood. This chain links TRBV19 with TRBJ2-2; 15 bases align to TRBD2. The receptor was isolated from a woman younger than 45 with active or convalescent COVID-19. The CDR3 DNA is TGTGCCAGTAGTCCACGGACTAGCGGGGGGGCCGGGGAGCTGTTTTTT. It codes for CASSPRTSGGAGELFF.